The T cell receptor (beta chain) under discussion was sequenced for a study of blood T cell repertoires in COVID-19. CDR1 is LNHDA and CDR2 is SQIVND in the germline V gene (reference sequence). V lost 5 bases, J lost 2 bases, and 4 bases stayed unmatched. This CDR3 region has 14 residues. As originally analysed: Estimation of nucleated cell counts was performed using reference gene primer amplification. Generated by immunoSEQ multiplex PCR, the TCRdb table keeps only in-frame clones and is missing some. Clone size and V and J calls were adopted from that table, with D and trimming inferred from the DNA. The sample lists some 500,000 clones, roughly 91% seen once, with roughly 7.3% in the top ten. A Seattle source enrolled patients during active infection and followed them longitudinally.

The sample consisted of peripheral blood. This sequence originates from a woman between 50 and 59 years old with COVID-19, enrolled during active disease. The chain is built from TRBV19 and TRBJ2-3; 7 nucleotides line up with TRBD2. CDR3 bases: TGTGCCAGTAGTGTGGGACTAAACACAGATACGCAGTATTTT. This gives the protein CASSVGLNTDTQYF. The full variable domain, rest sourced from reference TRBV19 and TRBJ2-3, is DGGITQSPKYLFRKEGQNVTLSCEQNLNHDAMYWYRQDPGQGLRLIYYSQIVNDFQKGDIAEGYSVSREKKESFPLTVTSAQKNPTAFYLCASSVGLNTDTQYFGPGTRLTVL.